The rows below give T cell receptor beta chains drawn from one sample of a study of blood T cells in healthy people across ages. TCRdb reprocessed the 5' RACE reads with MiXCR, giving one entry per CDR3 protein. The sample yields approximately 900,000 distinct CDR3 sequences, about 48% seen once. Material: blood. Source of these receptors: a man aged 25-40 years in good health. Each CDR3 is given with its conserved first and last residue. Each record gives: J gene, CDR3 length, clone size, V gene, D gene, CDR3 DNA, CDR3 protein. D genes are given only for firm matches. Size values are once, few and many counts, or a class for expanded clones, and some rows have none.

TRBJ1-5,15,NA,TRBV3-1,NA,TGTGCCAGCAGCCAAGATACGGCAGATTTTCAGCCCCAGCATTTT,CASSQDTADFQPQHF
TRBJ2-5,15,few,TRBV29-1,TRBD2,TGCAGCGTTGATATAAAGTGGACTAGCGGAGAGACCCAGTACTTC,CSVDIKWTSGETQYF
TRBJ1-5,16,many,TRBV20-1,NA,TGCAGTGCTAGAGATCCGGTCGGAGGGGACACTCAGCCCCAGCATTTT,CSARDPVGGDTQPQHF
TRBJ2-5,19,few,TRBV5-6,TRBD2,TGTGCCAGCAGCTTGGCGTCGGGGACTAGCGGTACTCTACAAGAGACCCAGTACTTC,CASSLASGTSGTLQETQYF
TRBJ2-1,15,NA,TRBV20-1,TRBD1,TGCAGTGCTAGAACCCTCCAGGGGGCAGAGTATGAGCAGTTCTTC,CSARTLQGAEYEQFF
TRBJ2-3,13,few,TRBV7-2,NA,TGTGCCAGCGATGCGGGCGGGCCAGATACGCAGTATTTT,CASDAGGPDTQYF
TRBJ1-2,15,NA,TRBV3-1,NA,TGTGCCAGCAGCCAGGGTAACAGCTTTTTGAATGGCTACACCTTC,CASSQGNSFLNGYTF
TRBJ1-2,12,few,TRBV7-2,NA,TGTGCCAGCAGCTTATTCGGGGGTGGCTACACCTTC,CASSLFGGGYTF
TRBJ2-3,16,once,TRBV7-7,TRBD2,TGTGCTAGCAGCTTAGCGGGCGGGCCTGGCACAGATACGCAGTATTTT,CASSLAGGPGTDTQYF
TRBJ1-1,16,NA,TRBV29-1,TRBD1,TGCAGCGTTGAAGATCAGGGACAGGCGCTGAACACTGAAGCTTTCTTT,CSVEDQGQALNTEAFF
TRBJ1-2,12,many,TRBV7-2,NA,TGTGCCAGCAGCCTTGGCAGGGGCGGCTACACCTTC,CASSLGRGGYTF
TRBJ2-7,15,NA,TRBV28,TRBD1,TGTGCCAGCAGTTCGACTGACAGGGCCCTCTACGAGCAGTACTTC,CASSSTDRALYEQYF
TRBJ2-7,13,NA,TRBV20-1,NA,TGCAGTGCTCGCAACGCGGGATCTCGCGAGCAGTACTTC,CSARNAGSREQYF
TRBJ1-2,13,NA,TRBV6-1,NA,TGTGCCAGCAGTGAACAGGGTAAAGATGGCTACACCTTC,CASSEQGKDGYTF
TRBJ1-2,15,NA,TRBV18,TRBD1,TGTGCCAGCTCCCTTAAACAGGGGGCGGAGTATGGCTACACCTTC,CASSLKQGAEYGYTF
TRBJ2-3,15,NA,TRBV3-1,NA,TGTGCCAGCAGCCAAGGACTAGAAGCCAGAGATACGCAGTATTTT,CASSQGLEARDTQYF
TRBJ1-2,12,NA,TRBV10-3,NA,TGTGCCATCAGCCAGGGGAACTATGGCTACACCTTC,CAISQGNYGYTF